This TCR beta chain originates from a study of blood T cell repertoires in COVID-19. The V and J ends lost 5 bases and 5 bases, in that order; junction bases with no gene match: 3. Germline CDR1 reads MGHRA; CDR2 reads YSYEKL. There are 14 residues in the CDR3. The protocol was immunoSEQ multiplex PCR, while the TCRdb copy is restricted to in-frame clones and leaves out a portion. The sample consists of 80,000 to 130,000 clones, over 85% of them appearing once. The material sequenced was peripheral blood. The rearrangement links TRBV4-1 to TRBJ1-5, with 10 bases fitting TRBD1. This TCR came from a man aged 65 to 79 with acute or convalescent COVID-19. The CDR3 DNA reads TGCGCCAGCAGCTTCGGACAGGGGGATCAGCCCCAGCATTTT. The encoded protein is CASSFGQGDQPQHF.